This is a list of T cell receptor beta chains from one sample in a study of blood T cells in healthy people across ages. TCRdb ran MiXCR on the 5' RACE reads and lists one entry per CDR3 protein. The sample lists hundreds of thousands of distinct CDR3 sequences, roughly 50% occurring once. What was sequenced was blood. The receptors were gathered from a man younger than 45 in good health. CDR3s include the opening cysteine and the closing phenylalanine or tryptophan. The D gene is left open where the match is weak. For some rows the clone size is stated as once, few or many, or as a class when expanded; others skip it.

D,V,size,J,CDR3,DNA
NA,TRBV4-2,few,TRBJ2-3,CASSPLAGSFMDTDTQYF,TGTGCCAGCAGCCCTCTTGCGGGCTCCTTTATGGACACAGATACGCAGTATTTT
NA,TRBV28,NA,TRBJ2-7,CASRPAGLSYEQYF,TGTGCCAGCAGGCCGGCAGGACTCTCCTACGAGCAGTACTTC
NA,TRBV20-1,NA,TRBJ2-7,CSARDERAGAYEQYF,TGCAGTGCTAGAGATGAAAGGGCAGGGGCCTACGAGCAGTACTTC
NA,TRBV25-1,few,TRBJ2-1,CASSELERGEQFF,TGTGCCAGCAGTGAATTGGAGAGAGGGGAGCAGTTCTTC
TRBD2,TRBV10-3,NA,TRBJ2-1,CAIGTSSDNEQFF,TGTGCCATCGGGACTAGCAGCGACAATGAGCAGTTCTTC
TRBD2,TRBV7-2,NA,TRBJ2-3,CASSSTSGGSSAQYF,TGTGCCAGCAGTTCCACTAGCGGGGGGTCGTCAGCGCAGTATTTT
NA,TRBV15,once,TRBJ2-3,CATAQGTDTQYF,TGTGCCACCGCACAGGGAACAGATACGCAGTATTTT
TRBD1,TRBV20-1,NA,TRBJ2-2,CSANPLRGRDTGELFF,TGCAGTGCGAACCCCCTAAGGGGGCGCGACACCGGGGAGCTGTTTTTT
TRBD1,TRBV6-5,NA,TRBJ1-5,CASSPGQGLQPQHF,TGTGCCAGCAGTCCCGGACAGGGATTACAACCCCAGCATTTT
NA,TRBV5-1,NA,TRBJ2-1,CASSLIDNEQFF,TGCGCCAGCAGCCTGATAGACAATGAGCAGTTCTTC
NA,TRBV28,NA,TRBJ2-7,CATAGPGSFEVYEQYF,TGTGCCACCGCAGGGCCGGGGTCATTTGAGGTATACGAGCAGTACTTC
TRBD2,TRBV7-2,NA,TRBJ2-1,CASSLQAASGYNEQFF,TGTGCCAGCAGCTTACAAGCGGCTAGCGGCTACAATGAGCAGTTCTTC
NA,TRBV20-1,NA,TRBJ1-1,CSAQRDIEAFF,TGCAGTGCCCAACGGGATATTGAAGCTTTCTTT
TRBD1,TRBV20-1,NA,TRBJ1-6,CSAGRTGSSYNSPLHF,TGCAGTGCGGGCAGGACAGGGAGCTCCTATAATTCACCCCTCCACTTT
NA,TRBV30,NA,TRBJ2-1,CAFQEAGDNEQFF,TGTGCCTTCCAGGAGGCAGGAGACAATGAGCAGTTCTTC
NA,TRBV6-6,NA,TRBJ1-1,CASSYSGGAFF,TGTGCCAGCAGTTACTCGGGGGGAGCTTTCTTT